Following are 26 T cell receptor beta chains from one sample sequenced in a study of T cells after somatic rescue of genetic block. Sequencing was performed with immunoSEQ multiplex PCR; in TCRdb, only in-frame clones are kept and a portion is missing. The table records 85,000 to 90,000 clones, about 90% of them present only once. Sequencing was carried out using peripheral blood mononuclear cells (PBMCs). The receptors here all came from a woman in her late teens or twenties.

The rearrangement uses TRBV7-9 and TRBJ2-6, with D unresolved. Germline V gives CDR1 SEHNR, CDR2 FQNEAQ (reference sequence). V lost 2 bases to trimming and J lost 0 bases, with 5 bases between them. This CDR3 comprises 15 residues. This chain's CDR3 is CASSLPDSGANVLTF. The CDR3 DNA reads TGTGCCAGCAGCTTACCGGACTCTGGGGCCAACGTCCTGACTTTC.

The chain employs TRBV7-6 and TRBJ2-5, with 13 bases identical to TRBD2. The germline gives CDR1 SGHVS, CDR2 FNYEAQ. Trimming at V came to 1 base and at J to 2 bases, leaving 7 bases not matched to a gene. The length of the CDR3 is 18 residues. The CDR3 nucleotides are TGTGCCAGCAGCTTAGAACTAGCGGGAGGGCACCCTCAAGAGACCCAGTACTTC. This sequence encodes CASSLELAGGHPQETQYF. Variable domain in full (rest from reference TRBV7-6 and TRBJ2-5): GAGVSQSPRYKVTKRGQDVALRCDPISGHVSLYWYRQALGQGPEFLTYFNYEAQQDKSGLPNDRFSAERPEGSISTLTIQRTEQRDSAMYRCASSLELAGGHPQETQYFGPGTRLLVL.

Note on this clone: The junction departs from germline at one end; a sequencing error may be responsible. The rearrangement links TRBV7-2 to TRBJ2-5, with 9 bases identical to TRBD1. Germline lookup yields CDR1 SGHTA and CDR2 FQGNSA. The length of the CDR3 is 14 residues. As DNA, the CDR3 is TGTGCCAGCAGCCTTCGGACAGGGGCCGGGTTACCCCACTTC. Its protein product is CASSLRTGAGLPHF.

The chain recombines TRBV7-9 with TRBJ1-1; D remains ambiguous. Germline V lookup: CDR1 SEHNR, CDR2 FQNEAQ (reference sequence). V was trimmed by 5 bases and J by 5 bases, leaving 18 bases between them. The CDR3 covers 15 residues. The CDR3 loop reads CASSAPRGATTEAFF. The CDR3 bases are TGTGCCAGCAGCGCCCCCCGTGGAGCCACTACTGAAGCTTTCTTT.

The chain carries TRBV30 and TRBJ2-3; perhaps TRBD2 as D (5 bases). V lost 4 bases and J 0 bases, leaving 11 bases between the germline ends. This CDR3 comprises 14 residues. The germline V gene has CDR1 GTSNPN and CDR2 SVGIG (reference sequence). CDR3 bases: TGTGCCTGGACCCCTGGCGGGAGCACAGATACGCAGTATTTT. This encodes CAWTPGGSTDTQYF.

The chain uses TRBV6-5 and TRBJ1-2; D ambiguous. V lost 6 bases and J lost 8, with 22 bases in between. Per germline, CDR1 MNHEY and CDR2 SVGAGI. The length of the CDR3 is 15 residues. DNA for the CDR3: TGTGCCAGCAGACGACGACAAGGCGGGGATCGAGGCTACACCTTC. Protein product: CASRRRQGGDRGYTF.

This chain joins TRBV9 and TRBJ2-1; no clear D gene. Germline V gene data show CDR1 as SGDLS and CDR2 as YYNGEE. V dropped 4 bases and J dropped 3 bases, with 17 bases sitting between them. This CDR3 region has 16 residues. Here the CDR3 reads CASSPTGHIGYNEQFF. The CDR3 coding sequence is TGTGCCAGCAGCCCCACCGGTCATATCGGCTACAATGAGCAGTTCTTC.

The CDR3 region has the DNA TGTGCCAGCAGCCGGGGACTAGCGGGGCCCTACGAGCAGTACTTC. It yields the protein CASSRGLAGPYEQYF. This sequence joins TRBV14 and TRBJ2-7; the match to TRBD2 covers 13 bases. The V gene's germline CDR1 is SGHDN and CDR2 FVKESK. The ends lost 4 bases at V and 2 bases at J; junction bases unmatched: 2. The CDR3 contains 15 residues.

The chain carries TRBV27 and TRBJ1-1; tentatively, D is TRBD1 (5 bases). CDR3 length: 11 residues. The V end lost 8 bases, the J end lost 8 bases, and 12 bases lay between the germline ends. Germline values: CDR1 MNHEY, CDR2 SMNVEV (reference sequence). As DNA, the CDR3 is TGTGCCAGCTTAAGGGGTCGGGAAGCTTTCTTT. This translates into CASLRGREAFF.

The chain combines TRBV30 with TRBJ1-5, with 8 positions matching TRBD1. CDR3 length: 16 residues. V lost 2 bases to trimming and J lost 1 base; unmatched junction nucleotides: 7. CDR1 and CDR2 (germline): GTSNPN, SVGIG (reference sequence). Here the CDR3 reads CAWSPVGQGSNQPQHF. The DNA for the CDR3 is TGTGCCTGGAGTCCCGTAGGACAGGGCAGCAATCAGCCCCAGCATTTT.

J is TRBJ1-4 and V is TRBV28; 7 positions match TRBD1. CDR3 length: 15 amino acids. The V gene end was trimmed by 5 bases and the J gene end by 8 bases; junction bases not matched to a gene: 11. The V gene's germline CDR1 is MDHEN and CDR2 SYDVKM. In DNA form, the CDR3 reads TGTGCCAGCAGTCTCCGACAGGGCTTAGGCGAAAAACTGTTTTTT. It encodes CASSLRQGLGEKLFF.

This chain links TRBV27 with TRBJ1-1; the D is unclear. The CDR3 runs 15 residues. The V end was cut by 5 bases, the J end by 2 bases, with 15 bases between. Germline V gene sequence: CDR1 MNHEY, CDR2 SMNVEV (reference sequence). The CDR3 sequence: CASSPQPGANTEAFF. CDR3 bases: TGTGCCAGCAGTCCCCAGCCGGGAGCTAACACTGAAGCTTTCTTT.

The chain uses TRBV13 and TRBJ2-1; 10 positions match TRBD2. With 2 bases clipped from V and 4 bases from J, the junction kept 14 bases outside the gene matches. Germline-derived CDR1 and CDR2 are PRHDT and FYEKMQ (reference sequence). The CDR3 length is 19 residues. CDR3 sequence: CASSLSLAQSGRDYNEQFF. Written as DNA, the CDR3 is TGTGCCAGCAGCTTAAGTTTGGCTCAAAGCGGGAGGGATTACAATGAGCAGTTCTTC.

Only a few counts were recorded for this clone. The chain employs TRBV28 and TRBJ2-1; TRBD2 agrees at 7 bases. The CDR3 covers 15 residues. The ends lost 5 bases at V and 0 bases at J; junction bases unmatched: 4. Germline CDR1 is MDHEN and CDR2 is SYDVKM. The CDR3 sequence: CASSVKRDSYNEQFF. DNA for the CDR3: TGTGCCAGCAGTGTCAAGCGGGACTCCTACAATGAGCAGTTCTTC.

This chain joins TRBV7-6 and TRBJ2-1; 12 positions match TRBD2. CDR3 size: 16 residues. J gave up 5 bases and V 4 bases, and 6 bases lay outside the gene matches. CDR1 and CDR2 from the germline V gene are SGHVS and FNYEAQ. In DNA form, the CDR3 reads TGTGCCAGCAGCTCCTCCTGGACTAGCGGGAACAATGAGCAGTTCTTC. As protein: CASSSSWTSGNNEQFF.

V usage is TRBV30 and J usage is TRBJ1-5; 8 nucleotides align to TRBD1. Germline CDR1 reads GTSNPN; CDR2 reads SVGIG (reference sequence). V dropped 0 bases and J dropped 5; count of bases not matched to a gene: 15. This CDR3 comprises 18 residues. This CDR3 reads CAWSVPVPLTQGDQPQHF. Here the CDR3 DNA reads TGTGCCTGGAGTGTACCCGTACCCCTTACACAGGGGGATCAGCCCCAGCATTTT.

This rearrangement joins TRBV15 to TRBJ2-2; no firm D call. Germline CDR1 reads LNHNV; CDR2 reads YYDKDF (reference sequence). V dropped 1 base and J dropped 6 bases, with 6 bases sitting between them. CDR3 length: 13 residues. As DNA, the CDR3 is TGTGCCACCAGCAGAGTCGTACCCGGGGAGCTGTTTTTT. Translating it yields CATSRVVPGELFF.

The chain combines TRBV27 with TRBJ2-7, with 8 bases matching TRBD1. The CDR3 spans 15 residues. Germline V gene data show CDR1 as MNHEY and CDR2 as SMNVEV (reference sequence). The junction had 7 bases not matched to a gene; V was cut back by 2 bases and J by 4 bases. Here the CDR3 reads CASSLKGQGAYEQYF. The CDR3 DNA follows: TGTGCCAGCAGTTTAAAGGGCCAGGGGGCGTACGAGCAGTACTTC.

This rearrangement joins TRBV6-5 to TRBJ1-5; possibly TRBD1 for D (5 bases). Between the trimmed V and J ends, which lost 10 bases and 6 bases, there was a span of 16 bases. This CDR3 region has 13 residues. Germline V CDR1 and CDR2: MNHEY, SVGAGI. This CDR3 reads CATARGSGQPQHF. CDR3 in DNA: TGTGCCACCGCGCGGGGGTCGGGTCAGCCCCAGCATTTT.

This sequence joins TRBV5-1 and TRBJ2-7; TRBD2 might be the D (7 bases). The V end lost 0 bases, the J end lost 0 bases, and 10 bases lay between the germline ends. Germline V gives CDR1 SGHRS, CDR2 YFSETQ. The CDR3 length is 15 residues. The CDR3 coding sequence is TGCGCCAGCAGCTTGGGGGCGGGGGCCTCCTACGAGCAGTACTTC. Translation: CASSLGAGASYEQYF.

This clone was counted once. The gene calls are TRBV11-3 and TRBJ2-3, with 12 bases aligning to TRBD2. The CDR3 has 17 residues. Germline V gene data show CDR1 as SGHNT and CDR2 as YENEEA. With V trimmed by 5 bases and J by 7 bases, 13 bases remained unmatched. CDR3 amino acids: CASSPLLAGGLSYTQYF. As DNA, the CDR3 is TGTGCCAGCAGCCCCTTACTAGCGGGAGGCCTGTCTTATACGCAGTATTTT. Full variable domain (remainder filled in from reference TRBV11-3 and TRBJ2-3): EAGVVQSPRYKIIEKKQPVAFWCNPISGHNTLYWYLQNLGQGPELLIRYENEEAVDDSQLPKDRFSAERLKGVDSTLKIQPAELGDSAVYLCASSPLLAGGLSYTQYFGPGTRLTVL.

This clone has a handful of counts. V usage is TRBV19 and J usage is TRBJ1-1, with D tentatively TRBD1 (5 bases). The V gene's germline CDR1 is LNHDA and CDR2 SQIVND (reference sequence). This CDR3 spans 15 amino acids. Between the trimmed V and J ends, which lost 5 bases and 1 base, there was a span of 14 bases. The CDR3 DNA sequence: TGTGCCAGTAGTCCCGAATGGGGGGAGAACACTGAAGCTTTCTTT. This encodes CASSPEWGENTEAFF.

The chain uses TRBV7-9 and TRBJ1-3, with D perhaps matching TRBD1 (5 bases). The CDR3 runs to 14 residues. Germline CDR1 is SEHNR and CDR2 is FQNEAQ (reference sequence). Trimming removed 3 bases from V and 0 bases from J, with 6 bases in between. CDR3 coding DNA: TGTGCCAGCAGCTTCCAGGGCTCTGGAAACACCATATATTTT. Translation gives CASSFQGSGNTIYF.

The chain is built from TRBV13 and TRBJ2-1, with a tentative D call TRBD1 (5 bases). CDR1 and CDR2 (germline): PRHDT, FYEKMQ (reference sequence). Trimming shortened V by 0 bases and J by 7 bases, and 16 bases separated the two germline ends. The CDR3 contains 16 residues. The CDR3 here is CASSLGRRGTGNEQFF. CDR3 sequence (DNA): TGTGCCAGCAGCTTAGGCAGAAGGGGAACCGGGAATGAGCAGTTCTTC.

The chain combines TRBV2 with TRBJ2-5; D is possibly TRBD2 (6 bases). The CDR3 has 13 residues. V was cut by 8 bases and J by 9 bases, with 19 bases left in between. CDR1 and CDR2 (germline): SNHLY, FYNNEI. The CDR3 reads CASWGVRRSAQYF. CDR3 nucleotides: TGTGCCAGCTGGGGGGTAAGGAGGTCGGCCCAGTACTTC.

This clone was seen once. V and J are TRBV7-9 and TRBJ2-1, with D perhaps given as TRBD1 or TRBD2 (5 bases each). V lost 5 bases, J lost 8 bases, and 19 bases lay in between. Germline lookup yields CDR1 SEHNR and CDR2 FQNEAQ (reference sequence). The CDR3 is made up of 15 amino acids. The chain's CDR3 is CASSPGTLIGDEQFF. The CDR3 bases are TGTGCCAGCAGCCCCGGGACCCTGATAGGCGATGAGCAGTTCTTC.